This T cell receptor beta chain was sequenced for a study of blood T cell repertoires in COVID-19. The assay was immunoSEQ multiplex PCR, and TCRdb's table has in-frame clones only and misses some. This table holds some 30,000 clones, roughly 84% found once. The clonotype was recovered from an elderly man with active COVID-19. Sequencing input: peripheral blood.

CDR3 nucleotide sequence: TGTGCCAGCAGCGTAGACCCAGGGGGCCGGGCCGGGGAGCTGTTTTTT. It is translated as CASSVDPGGRAGELFF. J is TRBJ2-2 and V is TRBV9; 8 positions match TRBD1. The germline V gene encodes CDR1 SGDLS and CDR2 YYNGEE. V lost 0 bases and J lost 6; bases outside the gene matches: 7. The CDR3 loop spans 16 amino acids.